This passage covers 5 T cell receptor beta chains from one sample sequenced in a study of blood T cells in healthy people across ages. A J-beta primer mix and a sample-barcoded 5' primer were used in a second PCR of about 7 to 12 cycles. TCRdb reprocessed the 5' RACE reads with MiXCR, giving one entry per CDR3 protein. The data hold fewer than 900,000 distinct CDR3 sequences, with over 45% observed a single time. The material sequenced was blood. All receptors come from a woman aged 55-69 years in good health.

This chain joins TRBV3-1 and TRBJ2-1; tentatively, D is TRBD2 (6 bases). The J call is doubtful: the DNA matches TRBJ2-7 better. The V gene's germline CDR1 is LGHDT and CDR2 YNNKEL (reference sequence). The length of the CDR3 is 17 residues. The CDR3 bases are TGTGCCAGCAGCCAAGACGGGAGAGGAAGGTCCTACAATGAGCAGTACTTC. This codes for CASSQDGRGRSYNEQYF.

This clonotype showed up just a few times. This rearrangement joins TRBV11-1 to TRBJ2-3; possibly TRBD1 for D (5 bases). Per germline, CDR1 SGHAT and CDR2 FQDESV (reference sequence). The CDR3 has 15 residues. The ends were cut back, 4 bases at V and 0 bases at J, with 11 bases in the middle. The CDR3 reads CASSYRTRSTDTQYF. The CDR3 DNA is TGTGCCAGCAGCTATCGGACACGCAGCACAGATACGCAGTATTTT.

The chain employs TRBV7-2 and TRBJ2-7; D is uncertain. The V and J ends lost 5 bases and 1 base respectively, with 12 bases between them. The CDR3 runs 14 residues. Germline lookup yields CDR1 SGHTA and CDR2 FQGNSA. For the CDR3, the DNA is TGTGCCAGCAGCCAAGAATGGGATTCCTACGAGCAGTACTTC. Its translation is CASSQEWDSYEQYF.

There are a few counts of this clonotype. The gene calls are TRBV27 and TRBJ2-5; 7 bases fit TRBD1. With V trimmed by 2 bases and J by 5 bases, 2 bases remained unmatched. CDR1 and CDR2 (germline): MNHEY, SMNVEV (reference sequence). The CDR3 has 13 amino acids. The CDR3 spells CASSLSRGETQYF. CDR3 coding DNA: TGTGCCAGCAGTTTAAGCAGGGGGGAGACCCAGTACTTC.

This clonotype was picked up one time. V gene TRBV11-2 combines with J gene TRBJ2-5; TRBD2 agrees at 8 bases. This CDR3 has 14 amino acids. V gave up 3 bases and J gave up 11 bases; unmatched junction bases: 11. Germline-derived CDR1 and CDR2 are SGHAT and FQNNGV. CDR3 nucleotide sequence: TGTGCCAGCAGCTTTAGCGGGGTGAACCATGAGCAGTACTTC. It translates to CASSFSGVNHEQYF.